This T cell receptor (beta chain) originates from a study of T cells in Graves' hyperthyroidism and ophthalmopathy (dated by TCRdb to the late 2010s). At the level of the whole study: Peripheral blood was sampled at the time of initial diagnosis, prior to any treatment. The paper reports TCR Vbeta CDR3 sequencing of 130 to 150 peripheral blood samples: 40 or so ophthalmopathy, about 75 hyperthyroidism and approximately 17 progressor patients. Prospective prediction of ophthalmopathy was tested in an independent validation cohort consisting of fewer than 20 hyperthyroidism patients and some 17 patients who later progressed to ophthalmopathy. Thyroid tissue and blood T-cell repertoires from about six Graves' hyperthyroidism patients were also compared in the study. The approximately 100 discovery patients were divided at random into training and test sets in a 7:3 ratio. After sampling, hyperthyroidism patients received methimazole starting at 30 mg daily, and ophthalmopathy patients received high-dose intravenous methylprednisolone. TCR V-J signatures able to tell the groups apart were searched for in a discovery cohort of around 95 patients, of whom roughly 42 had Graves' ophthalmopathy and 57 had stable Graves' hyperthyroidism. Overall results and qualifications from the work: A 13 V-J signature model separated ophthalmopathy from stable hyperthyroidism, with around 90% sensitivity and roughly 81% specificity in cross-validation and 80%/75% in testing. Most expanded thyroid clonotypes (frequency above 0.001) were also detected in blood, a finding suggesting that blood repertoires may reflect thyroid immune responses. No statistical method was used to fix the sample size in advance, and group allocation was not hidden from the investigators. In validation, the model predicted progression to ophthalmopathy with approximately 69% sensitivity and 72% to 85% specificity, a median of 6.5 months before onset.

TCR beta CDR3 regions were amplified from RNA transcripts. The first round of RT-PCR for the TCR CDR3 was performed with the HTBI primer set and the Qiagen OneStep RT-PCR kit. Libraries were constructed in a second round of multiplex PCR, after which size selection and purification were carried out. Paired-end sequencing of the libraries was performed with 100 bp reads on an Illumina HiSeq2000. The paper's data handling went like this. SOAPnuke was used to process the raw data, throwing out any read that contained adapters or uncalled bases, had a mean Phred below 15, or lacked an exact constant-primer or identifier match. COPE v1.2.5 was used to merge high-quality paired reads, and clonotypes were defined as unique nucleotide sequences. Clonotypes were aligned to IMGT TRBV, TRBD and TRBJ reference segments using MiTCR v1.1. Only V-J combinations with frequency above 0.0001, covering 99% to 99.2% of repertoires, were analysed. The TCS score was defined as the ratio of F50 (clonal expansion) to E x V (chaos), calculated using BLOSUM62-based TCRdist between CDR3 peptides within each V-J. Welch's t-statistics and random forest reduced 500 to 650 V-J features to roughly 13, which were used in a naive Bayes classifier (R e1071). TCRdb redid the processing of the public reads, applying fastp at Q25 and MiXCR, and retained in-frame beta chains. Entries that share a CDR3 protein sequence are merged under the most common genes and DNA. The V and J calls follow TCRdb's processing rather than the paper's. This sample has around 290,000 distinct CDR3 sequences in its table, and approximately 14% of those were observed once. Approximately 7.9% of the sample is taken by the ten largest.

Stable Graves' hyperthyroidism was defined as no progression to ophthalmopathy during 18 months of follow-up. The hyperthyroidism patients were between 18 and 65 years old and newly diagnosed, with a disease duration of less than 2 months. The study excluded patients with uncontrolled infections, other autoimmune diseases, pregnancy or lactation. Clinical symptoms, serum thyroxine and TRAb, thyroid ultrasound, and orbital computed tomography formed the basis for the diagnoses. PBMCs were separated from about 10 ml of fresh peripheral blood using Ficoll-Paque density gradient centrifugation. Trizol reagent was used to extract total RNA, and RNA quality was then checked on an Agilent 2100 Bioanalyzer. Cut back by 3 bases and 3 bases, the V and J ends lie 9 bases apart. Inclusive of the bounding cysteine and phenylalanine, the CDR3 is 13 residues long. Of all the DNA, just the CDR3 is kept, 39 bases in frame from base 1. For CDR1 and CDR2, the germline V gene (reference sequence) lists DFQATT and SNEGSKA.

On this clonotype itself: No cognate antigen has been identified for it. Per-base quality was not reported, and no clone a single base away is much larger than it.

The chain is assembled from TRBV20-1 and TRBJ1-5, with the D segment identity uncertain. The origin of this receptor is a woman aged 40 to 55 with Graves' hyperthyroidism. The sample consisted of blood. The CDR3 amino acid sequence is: CSARAQNNQPQHF. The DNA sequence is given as TGCAGTGCTAGGGCCCAAAACAATCAGCCCCAGCATTTT.